This T cell receptor (beta chain) was identified during a study of graft-versus-host responses after intestinal transplantation. The CDR3 spans 14 residues. Germline CDR1 reads SGHTA; CDR2 reads FQGTGA. V lost 5 bases and J lost 2; bases outside the gene matches: 6. TCRdb keeps only in-frame clones here, not all; method: immunoSEQ multiplex PCR. In the table there are 85,000 to 90,000 clones, just under 95% of which are singletons. Notes on this clone: Its specificity is unknown.

The TCR comes from a human donor who received an intestinal transplant. The chain recombines TRBV7-3 with TRBJ2-7; 7 bases are a match to TRBD1. Sample: unstimulated CD4+ T cells sorted from spleen or lymph node cells, taken before intestinal transplant. The CDR3 sequence: CASSQRQGTYEQYF. In DNA, the CDR3 is TGTGCCAGCAGCCAGCGACAGGGAACCTACGAGCAGTACTTC.